Listed below are T cell receptor beta chains from one sample, sequenced in a study of T cells in Graves' hyperthyroidism and ophthalmopathy. TCRdb redid the calling of the multiplex PCR reads with MiXCR, one entry per CDR3 protein. This table has a few hundred thousand distinct CDR3 sequences, about 15% appearing once. Sequences were obtained from blood. The receptors shown here come from a woman aged 30 to 39 with Graves' hyperthyroidism. Each CDR3 is given with its conserved first and last residue. Each record gives: J gene, clone size, V gene, D gene, CDR3 DNA, CDR3 protein. D genes are given only for firm matches. The size entry is marked missing in some rows and otherwise reads once, few, many or a size class.

j_gene: TRBJ2-5
abundance: many
v_gene: TRBV7-9
d_gene: .
CDR3nt: TGTGCCAGCAGCTCCCTGGTGGGGACTTTTCAAGAGACCCAGTACTTC
CDR3aa: CASSSLVGTFQETQYF

j_gene: TRBJ1-1
abundance: many
v_gene: TRBV11-2
d_gene: .
CDR3nt: TGTGCCAGCAGCTCCGGGACTAGGGCTTTCTTT
CDR3aa: CASSSGTRAFF

j_gene: TRBJ2-3
abundance: many
v_gene: TRBV29-1
d_gene: .
CDR3nt: TGCAGCGTTGAAGATCGGCGGGAACGCACAGATACGCAGTATTTT
CDR3aa: CSVEDRRERTDTQYF

j_gene: TRBJ2-1
abundance: few
v_gene: TRBV27
d_gene: .
CDR3nt: TGTGCCAGCAGGGGAAGTAGGACCCCCCGGATATTTTACAGTGAGCAGTTCTTC
CDR3aa: CASRGSRTPRIFYSEQFF

j_gene: TRBJ2-7
abundance: .
v_gene: TRBV5-1
d_gene: .
CDR3nt: TGCGCCAGCAGCTCCTCTAGCAGAAGCTCCTACGAGCAGTACTTC
CDR3aa: CASSSSSRSSYEQYF

j_gene: TRBJ2-1
abundance: many
v_gene: TRBV4-1
d_gene: TRBD2
CDR3nt: TGCGCCAGCAAAGAGACTAGCGGGAGTCGATACAATGAGCAGTTCTTC
CDR3aa: CASKETSGSRYNEQFF

j_gene: TRBJ2-1
abundance: .
v_gene: TRBV2
d_gene: .
CDR3nt: TGTGCCAGCAGTGAACGTATTCAGGCGGACCGGTTGTTCTTC
CDR3aa: CASSERIQADRLFF

j_gene: TRBJ2-1
abundance: few
v_gene: TRBV27
d_gene: .
CDR3nt: TGTGCCAGCAGTCTAACGAGTAGTGGCAATGAGCAGTTCTTC
CDR3aa: CASSLTSSGNEQFF

j_gene: TRBJ2-1
abundance: many
v_gene: TRBV24-1
d_gene: TRBD2
CDR3nt: TGTGCCACCAGTGATGCTCTAGCGGGAGGGCTCGGTGAGCAGTTCTTC
CDR3aa: CATSDALAGGLGEQFF

j_gene: TRBJ2-7
abundance: many
v_gene: TRBV11-2
d_gene: TRBD1
CDR3nt: TGTGCCAGCAGCGGCCGGGACAGGGGGAGGTACGAGCAGTACTTC
CDR3aa: CASSGRDRGRYEQYF

j_gene: TRBJ2-7
abundance: many
v_gene: TRBV18
d_gene: .
CDR3nt: TGTGCCAGCTCCGCGAAGGACTCGAACTCCTACGAGCAGTACTTC
CDR3aa: CASSAKDSNSYEQYF

j_gene: TRBJ1-5
abundance: .
v_gene: TRBV6-1
d_gene: TRBD1
CDR3nt: TGTGCCAGCGCTTCTAGGGGGCTATGGCAGCCCCAGCATTTT
CDR3aa: CASASRGLWQPQHF

j_gene: TRBJ1-5
abundance: few
v_gene: TRBV6-2/TRBV6-3
d_gene: TRBD1
CDR3nt: TGTGCCAGCTCTGTCCCACAGGGGGGCAATCAGCCCCAGCATTTT
CDR3aa: CASSVPQGGNQPQHF

j_gene: TRBJ2-1
abundance: .
v_gene: TRBV5-4
d_gene: TRBD2
CDR3nt: TGTGCCAGCAGCTTACTAGCGGGAGGTATGAATGAGCAGTTCTTC
CDR3aa: CASSLLAGGMNEQFF

j_gene: TRBJ2-7
abundance: many
v_gene: TRBV6-1
d_gene: .
CDR3nt: TGTGCCAGCAGTGAGGAACCAACCTACGAGCAGTACTTC
CDR3aa: CASSEEPTYEQYF

j_gene: TRBJ1-3
abundance: many
v_gene: TRBV11-2
d_gene: .
CDR3nt: TGTGCCAGCAGCTTAAACAGGCTGAACACCATATATTTT
CDR3aa: CASSLNRLNTIYF

j_gene: TRBJ2-7
abundance: few
v_gene: TRBV27
d_gene: .
CDR3nt: TGTGCCAGCTCCCCATTAACCCGTGATGAGCAGTACTTC
CDR3aa: CASSPLTRDEQYF

j_gene: TRBJ2-2
abundance: .
v_gene: TRBV5-4
d_gene: .
CDR3nt: TGTGCCAGCAGCCCCGGGGACCCGCGAACCGGGGAGCTGTTTTTT
CDR3aa: CASSPGDPRTGELFF

j_gene: TRBJ2-3
abundance: many
v_gene: TRBV2
d_gene: TRBD1
CDR3nt: TGTGCCAGCAGTGCAAGCAGGGGGCGCGCAGATACGCAGTATTTT
CDR3aa: CASSASRGRADTQYF

j_gene: TRBJ2-1
abundance: many
v_gene: TRBV6-5
d_gene: TRBD2
CDR3nt: TGTGCCAGCAGTTACCAAAGTCCGGGACTAGCGGGAGGCCGCAGTGAGCAGTTCTTC
CDR3aa: CASSYQSPGLAGGRSEQFF

j_gene: TRBJ2-1
abundance: .
v_gene: TRBV27
d_gene: TRBD2
CDR3nt: TGTGCCAGCAGTTCATTTTCCGGGAGGGGGACGGATGAGCAGTTCTTC
CDR3aa: CASSSFSGRGTDEQFF

j_gene: TRBJ2-7
abundance: .
v_gene: TRBV29-1
d_gene: .
CDR3nt: TGCAGCGTTGATTATGGGGACGAGCAGTACTTC
CDR3aa: CSVDYGDEQYF

j_gene: TRBJ1-2
abundance: .
v_gene: TRBV7-9
d_gene: .
CDR3nt: TGTGCCAGCATGGGCATCTCCCTGGACCACGGCTACACCTTC
CDR3aa: CASMGISLDHGYTF

j_gene: TRBJ2-1
abundance: .
v_gene: TRBV5-1
d_gene: TRBD2
CDR3nt: TGCGCCAGCAGCGGGGGAGCGGGAGCTCCGAACAATGAGCAGTTCTTC
CDR3aa: CASSGGAGAPNNEQFF

j_gene: TRBJ2-3
abundance: .
v_gene: TRBV20-1
d_gene: .
CDR3nt: TGCAGTGCTAGAGACGACGGACTACTCACAGATACGCAGTATTTT
CDR3aa: CSARDDGLLTDTQYF

j_gene: TRBJ1-1
abundance: .
v_gene: TRBV20-1
d_gene: .
CDR3nt: TGCAGTGCTAGAATCCCGGGACCGCGCATGAACACTGAAGCTTTCTTT
CDR3aa: CSARIPGPRMNTEAFF

j_gene: TRBJ2-1
abundance: many
v_gene: TRBV7-2
d_gene: .
CDR3nt: TGTGCCAGCAGCCCGGGACCTTATCAAGATGAGCAGTTCTTC
CDR3aa: CASSPGPYQDEQFF